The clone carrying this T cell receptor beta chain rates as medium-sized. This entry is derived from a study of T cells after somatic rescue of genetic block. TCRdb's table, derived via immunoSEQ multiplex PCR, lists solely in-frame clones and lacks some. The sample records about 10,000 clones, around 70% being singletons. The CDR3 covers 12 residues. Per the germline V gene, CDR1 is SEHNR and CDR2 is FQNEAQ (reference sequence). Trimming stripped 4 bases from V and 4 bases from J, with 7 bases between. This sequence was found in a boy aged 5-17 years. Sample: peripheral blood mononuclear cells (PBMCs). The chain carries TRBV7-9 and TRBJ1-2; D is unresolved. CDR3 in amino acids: CASSSALYGYTF. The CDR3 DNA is TGTGCCAGCAGCTCGGCCCTCTATGGCTACACCTTC.